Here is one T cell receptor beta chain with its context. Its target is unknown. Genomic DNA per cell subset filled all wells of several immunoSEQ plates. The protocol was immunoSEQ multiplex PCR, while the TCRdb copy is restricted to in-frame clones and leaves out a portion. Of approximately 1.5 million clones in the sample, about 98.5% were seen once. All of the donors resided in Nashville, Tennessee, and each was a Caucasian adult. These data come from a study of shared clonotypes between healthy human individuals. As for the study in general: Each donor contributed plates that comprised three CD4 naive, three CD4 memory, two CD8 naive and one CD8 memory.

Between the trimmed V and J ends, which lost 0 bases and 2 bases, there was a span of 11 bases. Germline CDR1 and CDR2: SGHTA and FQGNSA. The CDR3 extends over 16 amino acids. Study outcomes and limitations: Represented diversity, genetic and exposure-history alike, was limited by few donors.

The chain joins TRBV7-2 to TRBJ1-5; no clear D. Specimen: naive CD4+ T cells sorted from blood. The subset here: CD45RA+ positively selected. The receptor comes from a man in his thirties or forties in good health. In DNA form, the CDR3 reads TGTGCCAGCAGCTTAGCGGCAGGTTTAGGCAATCAGCCCCAGCATTTT. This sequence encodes CASSLAAGLGNQPQHF.